This T cell receptor (beta chain) was captured in a study of T cell responses to AZD1222 COVID-19 vaccine. CDR1 and CDR2 (germline): SGHRS, YFSETQ. The CDR3 loop spans 16 amino acids. V lost 0 bases to trimming and J lost 5 bases; unmatched junction nucleotides: 6. Some clones are missing from TCRdb's copy, which holds only in-frame ones; the method was immunoSEQ multiplex PCR. The sample records roughly 150,000 clones, around 87% being singletons. The receptor's source is an adult who received the AZD1222 COVID-19 vaccine. The material was peripheral blood, obtained 28 days after the second AZD1222 dose. The V gene is TRBV5-1, the J gene TRBJ2-5, with 11 bases lining up with TRBD1. CDR3 amino acids: CASSLVGTGGWETQYF. The CDR3 DNA reads TGCGCCAGCAGCTTGGTGGGGACAGGGGGATGGGAGACCCAGTACTTC.